These 11 T cell receptor beta chains originate from one sample sequenced in a study of beta chain features in type 1 diabetes. What was sequenced were expressed TCRB transcripts, since all of the isolated RNA had been reverse transcribed. Assay used: immunoSEQ multiplex PCR; TCRdb lists only in-frame clones, some missing. Among more than 110,000 clones listed, less than 8.5% were seen once. The sample was central memory CD4+ T cells from blood. Receptors originate from a woman younger than 45 in good health.

This clone was observed a few times. The chain links TRBV5-1 to TRBJ1-4, with D tentatively TRBD1 (5 bases). V shed 5 bases and J shed 5 bases, with 10 bases lying between them. Germline-derived CDR1 and CDR2 are SGHRS and YFSETQ. CDR3 size: 13 residues. CDR3 sequence reads: CASSQGFNEKLFF. The CDR3, as DNA: TGCGCCAGCAGTCAGGGATTCAATGAAAAACTGTTTTTT.

This clone was seen many times. The CDR3 nucleotides read TGCAGCGTTGAATTTAGACAGGGCTACGAGCAGTACTTC. Protein: CSVEFRQGYEQYF. This chain connects TRBV29-1 to TRBJ2-7; 7 bases fit TRBD1. The germline V gene encodes CDR1 SQVTM and CDR2 ANQGSEA. Trimming at V came to 2 bases and at J to 3 bases, leaving 4 bases not matched to a gene. This CDR3 is built from 13 residues.

J is TRBJ2-3 and V is TRBV19; 8 bases match TRBD1. Germline V gene lookup returns CDR1 LNHDA and CDR2 SQIVND (reference sequence). This CDR3 has 17 amino acids. J gave up 2 bases and V 3 bases, and 10 bases lay outside the gene matches. This CDR3 reads CASSIPGQGITTDTQYF. The CDR3 nucleotides are TGTGCCAGTAGTATTCCAGGACAGGGTATTACCACAGATACGCAGTATTTT.

The chain combines TRBV11-2 with TRBJ2-3; D perhaps matches TRBD1 (6 bases). Trimming cost V 3 bases and J 2 bases, with 9 bases left between them. This CDR3 spans 14 amino acids. The V gene's germline CDR1 is SGHAT and CDR2 FQNNGV. The CDR3 protein is CASSFGQPTDTQYF. For the CDR3, the DNA is TGTGCCAGCAGCTTCGGACAGCCCACAGATACGCAGTATTTT.

In its sample, this clone was seen a few times. The chain couples TRBV25-1 to TRBJ1-3; D remains ambiguous. This CDR3 spans 13 amino acids. V was shortened by 0 bases and J by 5 bases, with 5 bases between the two germline ends. The germline gives CDR1 MGHDK, CDR2 SYGVNS. CDR3 nucleotide sequence: TGTGCCAGCAGTGAATACGTTAGAAACACCATATATTTT. Its protein is CASSEYVRNTIYF.

The table lists this clone with a few counts. This chain joins TRBV28 and TRBJ1-2, with D possibly matching TRBD1 (6 bases). V lost 7 bases, J lost 7 bases, and 19 bases lay in between. Germline CDR1 MDHEN, CDR2 SYDVKM. There are 14 residues in the CDR3. The CDR3 region is CASTPRLRGSGYTF. Here the CDR3 DNA reads TGTGCCAGCACCCCCCGACTCAGGGGCTCTGGCTACACCTTC.

The V and J genes are TRBV10-3 and TRBJ2-7, with TRBD2 matching over 9 bases. The V gene's germline CDR1 is ENHRY and CDR2 SYGVKD. J was trimmed by 3 bases and V by 0 bases; bases with no gene match: 6. The CDR3 extends over 16 amino acids. CDR3 nucleotide sequence: TGTGCCATCAGTGAGTCCCCTAGCGGGACTCGCTACGAGCAGTACTTC. This codes for CAISESPSGTRYEQYF.

The chain uses TRBV9 and TRBJ2-7; no clear D. The CDR3 spans 12 residues. The germline CDR1 and CDR2 sequences are SGDLS and YYNGEE. V dropped 7 bases and J dropped 5 bases, with 13 bases sitting between them. The CDR3 nucleotides are TGTGCCAGCCGTTGTTATGAGGACGAGCAGTACTTC. The encoded protein is CASRCYEDEQYF.

CDR3 DNA sequence: TGTGCCTGGAGTGTACTCGCGGGAAACACCATATATTTT. Its translation: CAWSVLAGNTIYF. This chain links TRBV30 with TRBJ1-3; D call uncertain. CDR3 length equals 13 residues. Germline CDR1 and CDR2: GTSNPN and SVGIG (reference sequence). Deletions cut 0 bases from V and 4 bases from J, with 7 bases between.

The V and J genes are TRBV11-3 and TRBJ2-1; TRBD2 is a possible D gene (6 bases). V lost 5 bases and J lost 0, with 11 bases in between. Per germline, CDR1 SGHNT and CDR2 YENEEA. The CDR3 covers 15 residues. CDR3 DNA sequence: TGTGCCAGCAGCAACGGACTACGCTCCTACAATGAGCAGTTCTTC. As protein: CASSNGLRSYNEQFF.

V is TRBV28 and J is TRBJ2-1; 11 bases agree with TRBD2. The CDR3 consists of 16 residues. Per germline, CDR1 MDHEN and CDR2 SYDVKM. With 3 bases clipped from V and 4 bases from J, the junction kept 5 bases outside the gene matches. The CDR3: CASSFGTSGTYNEQFF. CDR3 nucleotide sequence: TGTGCCAGCAGTTTTGGGACTAGCGGAACGTACAATGAGCAGTTCTTC.